This T cell receptor beta chain was documented in a study of blood T cell repertoires in COVID-19. Across the whole study: Acute-phase and convalescent COVID-19 samples originated in the United States, Italy and Spain. PBMCs, B-cell-depleted T cells, or T cells were the source of the cDNA or gDNA that made up the material.

This CDR3 contains 12 residues. CDR1 is GTSNPN, CDR2 SVGIG, per germline (reference sequence). The V end lost 2 bases, the J end lost 3 bases, and 7 bases lay between the germline ends. The repertoire was sequenced with immunoSEQ multiplex PCR; TCRdb's copy has only in-frame clones and lacks some. This sample has 220,000 or so clones, with around 84% found just once. The receptor's source is a man aged 25-40 years with active or convalescent COVID-19. V is TRBV30 and J is TRBJ2-5; no clear D gene. The sample taken for sequencing was peripheral blood. The CDR3 reads CAWSQPKETQYF. The CDR3 DNA is TGTGCCTGGAGTCAACCTAAAGAGACCCAGTACTTC.